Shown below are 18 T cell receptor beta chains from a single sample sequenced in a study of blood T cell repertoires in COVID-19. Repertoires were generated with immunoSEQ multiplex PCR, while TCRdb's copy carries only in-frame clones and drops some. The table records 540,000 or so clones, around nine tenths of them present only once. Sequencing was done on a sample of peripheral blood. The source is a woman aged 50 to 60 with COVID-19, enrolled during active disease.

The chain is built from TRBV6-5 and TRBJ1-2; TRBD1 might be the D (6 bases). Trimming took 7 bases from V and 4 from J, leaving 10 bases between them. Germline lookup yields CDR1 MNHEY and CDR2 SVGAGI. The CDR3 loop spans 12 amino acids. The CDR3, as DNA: TGTGCCAGCACCAGGGGCGCCTATGGCTACACCTTC. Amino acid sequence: CASTRGAYGYTF.

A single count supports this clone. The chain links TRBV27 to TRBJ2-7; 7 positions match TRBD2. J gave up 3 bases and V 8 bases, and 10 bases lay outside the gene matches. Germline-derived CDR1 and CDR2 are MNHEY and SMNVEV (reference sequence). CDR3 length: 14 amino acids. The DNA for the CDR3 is TGTGCCAGCCGCAAGTTGGGGGAGGGCTACGAGCAGTACTTC. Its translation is CASRKLGEGYEQYF.

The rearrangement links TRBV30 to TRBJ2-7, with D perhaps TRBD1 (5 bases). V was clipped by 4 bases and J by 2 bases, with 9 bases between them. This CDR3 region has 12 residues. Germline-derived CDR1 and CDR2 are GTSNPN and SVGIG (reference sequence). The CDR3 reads CAWMQGTYEQYF. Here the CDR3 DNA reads TGTGCCTGGATGCAGGGAACCTACGAGCAGTACTTC.

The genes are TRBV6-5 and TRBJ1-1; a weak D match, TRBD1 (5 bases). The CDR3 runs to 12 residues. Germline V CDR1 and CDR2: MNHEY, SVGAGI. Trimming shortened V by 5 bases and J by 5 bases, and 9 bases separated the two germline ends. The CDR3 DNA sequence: TGTGCCAGCAGTCGGGGGGAGACTGAAGCTTTCTTT. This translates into CASSRGETEAFF.

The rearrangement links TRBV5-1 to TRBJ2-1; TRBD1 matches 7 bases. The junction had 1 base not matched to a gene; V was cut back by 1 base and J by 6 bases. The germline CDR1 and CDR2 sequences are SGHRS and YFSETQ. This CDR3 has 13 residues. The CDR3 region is CASSLTGANEQFF. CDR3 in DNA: TGCGCCAGCAGCTTGACAGGGGCCAATGAGCAGTTCTTC.

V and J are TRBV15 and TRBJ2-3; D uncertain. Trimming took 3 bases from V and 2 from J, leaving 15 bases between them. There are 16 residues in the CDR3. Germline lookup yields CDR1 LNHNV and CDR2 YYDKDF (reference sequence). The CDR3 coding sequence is TGTGCCACCAGCAGGGAAAGACTTCTATCCACAGATACGCAGTATTTT. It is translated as CATSRERLLSTDTQYF.

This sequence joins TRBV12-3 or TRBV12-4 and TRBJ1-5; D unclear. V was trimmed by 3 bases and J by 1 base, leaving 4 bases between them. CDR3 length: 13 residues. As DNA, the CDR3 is TGTGCCAGCAGTTTGAGGAGCAATCAGCCCCAGCATTTT. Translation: CASSLRSNQPQHF.

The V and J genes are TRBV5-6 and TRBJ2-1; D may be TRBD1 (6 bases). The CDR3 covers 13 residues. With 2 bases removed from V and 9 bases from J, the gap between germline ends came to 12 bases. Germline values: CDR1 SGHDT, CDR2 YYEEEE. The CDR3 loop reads CASSFGQLTEQFF. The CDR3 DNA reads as TGTGCCAGCAGCTTTGGACAGTTGACTGAGCAGTTCTTC.

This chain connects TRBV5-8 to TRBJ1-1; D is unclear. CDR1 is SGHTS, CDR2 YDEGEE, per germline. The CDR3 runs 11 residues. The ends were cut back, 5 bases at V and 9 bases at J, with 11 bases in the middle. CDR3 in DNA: TGTGCCAGCAGAATAGGCGGGAAAGCTTTCTTT. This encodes CASRIGGKAFF.

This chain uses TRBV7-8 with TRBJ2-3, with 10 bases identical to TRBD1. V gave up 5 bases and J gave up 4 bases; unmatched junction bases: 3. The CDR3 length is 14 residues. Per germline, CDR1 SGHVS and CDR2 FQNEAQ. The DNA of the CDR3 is TGTGCCAGCAGCACAGGACAGGGGGCAGATACGCAGTATTTT. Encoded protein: CASSTGQGADTQYF.

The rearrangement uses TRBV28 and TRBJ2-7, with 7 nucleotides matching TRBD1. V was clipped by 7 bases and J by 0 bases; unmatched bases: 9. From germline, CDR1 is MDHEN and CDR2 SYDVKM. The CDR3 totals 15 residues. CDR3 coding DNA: TGTGCCAGCAACGAGAAAGGGGGCCGCTCCTACGAGCAGTACTTC. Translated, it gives CASNEKGGRSYEQYF.

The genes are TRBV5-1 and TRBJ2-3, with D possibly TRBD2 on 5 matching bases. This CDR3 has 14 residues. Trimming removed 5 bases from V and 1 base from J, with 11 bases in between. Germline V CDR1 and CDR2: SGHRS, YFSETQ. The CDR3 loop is CASRLDGGTDTQYF. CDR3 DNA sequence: TGCGCCAGCAGACTAGACGGGGGCACAGATACGCAGTATTTT.

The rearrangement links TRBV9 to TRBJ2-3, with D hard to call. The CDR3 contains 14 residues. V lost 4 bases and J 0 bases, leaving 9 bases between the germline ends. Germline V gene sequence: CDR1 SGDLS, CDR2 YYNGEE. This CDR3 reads CASSPLTSTDTQYF. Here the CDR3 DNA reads TGTGCCAGCAGCCCCCTCACTAGCACAGATACGCAGTATTTT.

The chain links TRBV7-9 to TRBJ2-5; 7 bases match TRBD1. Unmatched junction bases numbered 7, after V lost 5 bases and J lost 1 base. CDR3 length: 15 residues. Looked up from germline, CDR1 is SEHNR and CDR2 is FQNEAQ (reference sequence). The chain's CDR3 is CASSPGQDFQETQYF. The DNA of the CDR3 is TGTGCCAGCAGCCCAGGACAGGACTTCCAAGAGACCCAGTACTTC.

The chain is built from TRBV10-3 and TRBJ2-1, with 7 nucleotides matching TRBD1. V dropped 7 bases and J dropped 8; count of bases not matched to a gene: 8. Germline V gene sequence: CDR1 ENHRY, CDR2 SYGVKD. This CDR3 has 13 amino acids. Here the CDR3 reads CAITQTQGDEQFF. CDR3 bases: TGTGCCATCACCCAAACCCAGGGGGATGAGCAGTTCTTC.

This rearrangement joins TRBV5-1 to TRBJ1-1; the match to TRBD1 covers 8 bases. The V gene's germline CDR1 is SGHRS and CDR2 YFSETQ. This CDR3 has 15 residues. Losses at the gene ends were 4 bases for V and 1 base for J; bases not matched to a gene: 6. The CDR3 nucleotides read TGCGCCAGCAGCCGAAGGACAGGGCGGAACACTGAAGCTTTCTTT. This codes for CASSRRTGRNTEAFF. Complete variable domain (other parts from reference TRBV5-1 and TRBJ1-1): KAGVTQTPRYLIKTRGQQVTLSCSPISGHRSVSWYQQTPGQGLQFLFEYFSETQRNKGNFPGRFSGRQFSNSRSEMNVSTLELGDSALYLCASSRRTGRNTEAFFGQGTRLTVV.

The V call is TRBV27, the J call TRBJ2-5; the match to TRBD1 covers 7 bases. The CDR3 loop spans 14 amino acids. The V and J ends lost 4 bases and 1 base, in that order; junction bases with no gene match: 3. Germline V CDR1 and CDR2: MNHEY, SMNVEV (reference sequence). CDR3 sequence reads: CASSSGQAQETQYF. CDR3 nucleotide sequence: TGTGCCAGCAGTTCTGGACAGGCCCAAGAGACCCAGTACTTC.

The DNA of the CDR3 is TGTGCCAGCAGCCAATTCATCTCCCGTCAGGGTAACACTGAAGCTTTCTTT. Residues: CASSQFISRQGNTEAFF. This chain links TRBV4-2 with TRBJ1-1; a weak D match, TRBD1 (5 bases). Germline V gene sequence: CDR1 LGHNA, CDR2 YNFKEQ. V was trimmed by 2 bases and J by 2 bases, leaving 18 bases between them. CDR3 length: 17 residues.